One sample yielded the 13 T cell receptor beta chains listed below, sequenced in a study of regulatory T cells in long-lasting Graves disease. Time point of the sample: persistent/refractory GD, antithyroid drugs over 5 years with positive TRAb. The TCR library was made from RNA extracted from PBMCs. In building TCR beta libraries, iRepertoire HTBI primers were used together with Arm-PCR of CDR3 regions. Each CDR3 protein is one row after TCRdb ran MiXCR on the multiplex PCR reads. The repertoire holds roughly 500,000 distinct CDR3 sequences, with about 22% as singletons. Sequenced material: peripheral blood mononuclear cells (PBMCs), taken when the disease was refractory, from a patient treated with antithyroid drugs. These receptors were collected from a female donor with Graves disease.

At least ten counts were recorded for this clonotype. The chain has TRBV12-3 or TRBV12-4 and TRBJ2-2; TRBD2 is a possible D gene (5 bases). Between the trimmed V and J ends, which lost 7 bases and 5 bases, there was a span of 11 bases. This CDR3 comprises 13 residues. Written as DNA, the CDR3 is TGTGCCAGCATGAGTCGGGGTACCGGGGAGCTGTTTTTT. It translates to CASMSRGTGELFF.

This clonotype was detected ten times or more. This rearrangement joins TRBV28 to TRBJ2-7, with TRBD2 matching 7 bases. Germline loops: CDR1 MDHEN, CDR2 SYDVKM. The CDR3 loop spans 18 amino acids. J lost 2 bases, V lost 7 bases, and 20 bases had no gene match. CDR3 nucleotide sequence: TGTGCCAGCACCCTCCGGGTCCCTGGCGGCGGGGGAACCTACGAGCAGTACTTC. It is translated as CASTLRVPGGGGTYEQYF.

To note about this clonotype: This clone may be a read error of a much larger clone one base away. This chain connects TRBV12-3 or TRBV12-4 to TRBJ1-4; 10 bases line up with TRBD1. CDR3 size: 13 residues. This chain's CDR3 is CASSSGTGETLFF. CDR3 in DNA: TGTGCCAGCAGTTCCGGGACAGGGGAAACACTGTTTTTT.

There are a few counts of this clonotype. CDR3 nucleotide sequence: TGTGCCAGCAGGCCAGCGGACAGCCGGGCATGGACCCAGTACTTC. It specifies CASRPADSRAWTQYF. The rearrangement joins TRBV28 to TRBJ2-5; TRBD1 might be the D (6 bases). The CDR3 has 15 amino acids. V lost 6 bases and J 7 bases, leaving 21 bases between the germline ends. CDR1 MDHEN and CDR2 SYDVKM come from the germline V gene. Full variable domain (remainder filled in from reference TRBV28 and TRBJ2-5): DVKVTQSSRYLVKRTGEKVFLECVQDMDHENMFWYRQDPGLGLRLIYFSYDVKMKEKGDIPEGYSVSREKKERFSLILESASTNQTSMYLCASRPADSRAWTQYFGPGTRLLVL.

J is TRBJ1-2 and V is TRBV30; D perhaps matches TRBD1 (6 bases). CDR1 GTSNPN and CDR2 SVGIG come from the germline V gene (reference sequence). The CDR3 has 10 residues. V was trimmed by 7 bases and J by 6 bases, leaving 9 bases between them. As DNA, the CDR3 is TGTGCCTATTCAGGGGATGGCTACACCTTC. It codes for CAYSGDGYTF. The full variable domain, in which reference TRBV30 and TRBJ1-2 provide the parts outside the CDR3, is SQTIHQWPATLVQPVGSPLSLECTVEGTSNPNLYWYRQAAGRGLQLLFYSVGIGQISSEVPQNLSASRPQDRQFILSSKKLLLSDSGFYLCAYSGDGYTFGSGTRLTVV.

This clonotype was seen more than once but under ten times. The V call is TRBV7-9, the J call TRBJ2-7; D may be TRBD1 (5 bases). Trimming cost V 0 bases and J 3 bases, with 9 bases left between them. Germline CDR1 reads SEHNR; CDR2 reads FQNEAQ (reference sequence). The CDR3 is made up of 14 amino acids. The CDR3 sequence is CASSLAQGNYEQYF. DNA of the CDR3: TGTGCCAGCAGCTTAGCGCAGGGTAACTACGAGCAGTACTTC.

This chain connects TRBV9 to TRBJ2-7, with D perhaps TRBD1 or TRBD2 (6 bases each). The CDR3 sequence is 16 residues long. CDR1 and CDR2 (germline): SGDLS, YYNGEE. Trimming shortened V by 0 bases and J by 3 bases, and 16 bases separated the two germline ends. The chain's CDR3 is CASSVVGGGGVYEQYF. CDR3 in DNA: TGTGCCAGCAGCGTAGTAGGGGGTGGCGGGGTCTACGAGCAGTACTTC.

This chain joins TRBV30 and TRBJ1-6; no clear D. Germline CDR1 is GTSNPN and CDR2 is SVGIG (reference sequence). The V end was cut by 2 bases, the J end by 7 bases, with 9 bases between. The CDR3 sequence is 13 residues long. The CDR3 region has the DNA TGTGCCTGGAGTAAAGGGTACAATTCACCCCTCCACTTT. This sequence encodes CAWSKGYNSPLHF.

V usage is TRBV6-1 and J usage is TRBJ1-1, with D hard to call. Looked up from germline, CDR1 is MNHNS and CDR2 is SASEGT. Trimming removed 6 bases at V and 0 bases at J, with 11 bases between. This CDR3 has 14 amino acids. The CDR3 region has the DNA TGTGCCAGCAGCCATGGACGGCTGAACACTGAAGCTTTCTTT. Translating it yields CASSHGRLNTEAFF.

This clonotype showed up just a few times. The chain employs TRBV20-1 and TRBJ1-2, with TRBD1 identical over 7 bases. J gave up 6 bases and V 6 bases, and 19 bases lay outside the gene matches. This CDR3 contains 16 residues. Germline V lookup: CDR1 DFQATT, CDR2 SNEGSKA (reference sequence). CDR3 region: CSASERGTVYRNGYTF. As DNA, the CDR3 is TGCAGTGCCTCGGAGAGGGGGACAGTATATCGGAATGGCTACACCTTC.

V and J are TRBV20-1 and TRBJ2-7; D is undetermined. Germline CDR1 reads DFQATT; CDR2 reads SNEGSKA (reference sequence). The CDR3 length is 16 residues. The germline V and J ends were trimmed by 0 bases and 3 bases, with 18 bases remaining between them. The CDR3 bases are TGCAGTGCTAGAGAGTCCAAAAACGGACGCCTCTACGAGCAGTACTTC. Its protein is CSARESKNGRLYEQYF.

This clonotype was seen many times. CDR3: CASSLARLGSETQYF. CDR3 coding DNA: TGTGCCAGCAGTTTAGCTCGCCTGGGGTCAGAGACCCAGTACTTC. The chain employs TRBV12-3 or TRBV12-4 and TRBJ2-5, with D unresolved. The ends were cut back, 0 bases at V and 4 bases at J, with 12 bases in the middle. This CDR3 has 15 residues.

This clonotype was detected many times. The rearrangement links TRBV6-5 to TRBJ1-1; TRBD1 agrees at 8 bases. The germline CDR1 and CDR2 sequences are MNHEY and SVGAGI. V shed 4 bases and J 2 bases; nucleotides not matched to a gene: 6. This CDR3 region has 15 residues. The CDR3 loop is CASSWLGQGNTEAFF. As DNA, the CDR3 is TGTGCCAGCAGTTGGTTAGGACAGGGCAACACTGAAGCTTTCTTT.